The rows below give T cell receptor beta chains drawn from one sample of a study of CD8 T cells in ankylosing spondylitis. TCRdb re-analysed the 5' RACE reads in MiXCR, keeping a single row per CDR3 protein. This table holds under 850,000 distinct CDR3 sequences, roughly 19% found once. Sequencing input: blood, either unsorted or a sorted T cell fraction (not recorded which). These receptors were collected from a male donor with ankylosing spondylitis. Both conserved end residues are part of each CDR3. D genes are given only for firm matches. Some rows mark clone size as missing; the rest say once, few, many or name a class of expanded clone.

clone_size j_call d_call v_call cdr3_aa cdr3_nt
. TRBJ2-5 . TRBV3-1 CASSQEGAGNPMWYQETQYF TGTGCCAGCAGCCAAGAAGGGGCAGGGAACCCCATGTGGTACCAAGAGACCCAGTACTTC
few TRBJ2-7 TRBD2 TRBV20-1 CSAGVGLAGYEQYF TGCAGTGCGGGAGTGGGACTAGCGGGGTACGAGCAGTACTTC
. TRBJ1-1 . TRBV11-2 CASSLDGWIWTEAFF TGTGCCAGCAGCTTAGACGGGTGGATCTGGACTGAAGCTTTCTTT
few TRBJ1-2 TRBD1 TRBV2 CASTWDSGYGYTF TGTGCCAGCACCTGGGACAGCGGCTATGGCTACACCTTC
. TRBJ2-7 . TRBV3-1 CASSQVKGSSYEQYF TGTGCCAGCAGCCAAGTTAAAGGGAGCTCCTACGAGCAGTACTTC
few TRBJ2-7 . TRBV11-2 CASSLKQGFYEQYF TGTGCCAGCAGCTTAAAGCAGGGTTTCTACGAGCAGTACTTC
. TRBJ1-1 . TRBV7-8 CASSLGPSATEAFF TGTGCCAGCAGCTTAGGACCGTCAGCAACTGAAGCTTTCTTT
. TRBJ2-1 . TRBV20-1 CSKPGWGTNEQFF TGCAGTAAACCTGGGTGGGGGACAAATGAGCAGTTCTTC
few TRBJ2-3 TRBD2 TRBV7-9 CASSLGHASGSTDTQYF TGTGCCAGCAGCTTAGGACACGCTAGCGGTTCCACAGATACGCAGTATTTT
few TRBJ2-3 TRBD2 TRBV6-1 CASRNLAGGTDTQYF TGTGCCAGCAGAAATCTAGCGGGAGGTACAGATACGCAGTATTTT